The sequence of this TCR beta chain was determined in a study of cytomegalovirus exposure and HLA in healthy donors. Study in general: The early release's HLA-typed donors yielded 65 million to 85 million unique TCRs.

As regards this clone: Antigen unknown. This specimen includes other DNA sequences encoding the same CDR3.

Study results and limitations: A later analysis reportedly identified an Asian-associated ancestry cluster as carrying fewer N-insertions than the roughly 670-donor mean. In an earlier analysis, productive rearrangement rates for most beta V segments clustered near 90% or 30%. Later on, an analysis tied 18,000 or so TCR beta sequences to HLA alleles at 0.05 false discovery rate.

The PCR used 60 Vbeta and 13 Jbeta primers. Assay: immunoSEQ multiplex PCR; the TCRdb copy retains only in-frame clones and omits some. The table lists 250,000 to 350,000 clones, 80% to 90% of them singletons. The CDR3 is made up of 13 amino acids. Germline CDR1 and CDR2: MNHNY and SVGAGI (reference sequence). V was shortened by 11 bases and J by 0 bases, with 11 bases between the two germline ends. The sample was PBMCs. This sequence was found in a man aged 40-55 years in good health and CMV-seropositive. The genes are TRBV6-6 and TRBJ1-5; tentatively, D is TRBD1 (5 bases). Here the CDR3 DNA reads TGTGCCTCCGGGGGGTATAGCAATCAGCCCCAGCATTTT. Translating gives CASGGYSNQPQHF.